Each of the 23 T cell receptor delta chains below was sequenced from the same sample in a study of gamma-delta chains in newborns, infants, children. TCRdb used CATT to re-call clones from the reads. The repertoire holds just under 9,500 delta-chain clones, with 20% to 25% as singletons. Material for sequencing was blood. The receptors shown here come from a child who was a newborn, infant or young child, either healthy, febrile or measles-vaccinated (not recorded which).

The gene calls are TRDV2 and TRDJ3; 12 bases fit TRDD3. Per germline, CDR1 GEAIGNYY and CDR2 EKD. This CDR3 region has 22 residues. Unmatched junction bases numbered 16, after V lost 3 bases and J lost 2 bases. The CDR3 is CACDAVLLGDTKGTWDTRQMFF. Here the CDR3 DNA reads TGTGCCTGTGACGCCGTTTTACTGGGGGATACAAAGGGAACCTGGGACACCCGACAGATGTTTTTC.

About this clone itself: This sample also contains other DNA sequences that code for the same CDR3. This rearrangement joins TRDV2 to TRDJ1; TRDD3 matches at 8 bases. The CDR3 covers 15 residues. The V and J ends lost 3 bases and 0 bases, in that order; junction bases with no gene match: 5. Germline V gene data show CDR1 as GEAIGNYY and CDR2 as EKD. In nucleotides, the CDR3 is TGTGCCTGTGACCCACTACTGGGGGACACCGATAAACTCATCTTT. Translation gives CACDPLLGDTDKLIF.

The table lists this clone with a count of one. The V gene is TRDV2, the J gene TRDJ1; 11 bases line up with TRDD3. Germline V gives CDR1 GEAIGNYY, CDR2 EKD. There are 20 residues in the CDR3. Losses at the gene ends were 0 bases for V and 6 bases for J; bases not matched to a gene: 20. CDR3 in DNA: TGTGCCTGTGACACCGTCCCAATAATGGGGGATACGGGTCATAAGTATAAACTCATCTTT. Encoded protein: CACDTVPIMGDTGHKYKLIF.

V usage is TRDV2 and J usage is TRDJ1; 10 bases map to TRDD3. The trim removed 4 bases at V and 0 bases at J, leaving 13 bases unmatched. Germline assignment: CDR1 GEAIGNYY and CDR2 EKD. This CDR3 contains 18 residues. CDR3 sequence (DNA): TGTGCCTGTGATCCCGGAAGGGGGGATACGGTCCACACCGATAAACTCATCTTT. Protein product: CACDPGRGDTVHTDKLIF.

The chain uses TRDV1 and TRDJ1; 9 nucleotides match TRDD3. The CDR3 totals 20 residues. Trimming cost V 2 bases and J 12 bases; bases outside gene matches: 28. Germline V gene lookup returns CDR1 TSWWSYY and CDR2 QGS. CDR3 amino acids: CALGESAPIPYLLGEKHFIF. The CDR3 DNA reads TGTGCTCTTGGGGAAAGCGCACCCATCCCATACTTACTGGGGGAAAAACACTTCATCTTT.

With respect to this clone: A read error may account for a junction end that differs from germline. The chain couples TRDV2 to TRDJ2, with 9 bases fitting TRDD3. Per germline, CDR1 GEAIGNYY and CDR2 EKD. The CDR3 covers 15 residues. The CDR3 coding sequence is TGTGCCTGTGACACGCTAGGGGATACGGCAGCACGACTCTTCTTT. Its protein is CACDTLGDTAARLFF.

J is TRDJ1 and V is TRDV2, with no clear D. V gave up 3 bases and J gave up 3 bases, with 16 bases separating them. The V gene's germline CDR1 is GEAIGNYY and CDR2 EKD. The CDR3 is 15 amino acids. CDR3 DNA sequence: TGTGCCTGTGACCCCGTGCTGCGGGTTCCCGATAAACTCATCTTT. This gives the protein CACDPVLRVPDKLIF.

The V gene is TRDV2, the J gene TRDJ1, with unresolved D. Germline V CDR1 and CDR2: GEAIGNYY, EKD. CDR3 length: 17 residues. The V gene lost 0 bases and the J gene lost 5 bases, with 21 bases spanning the gap. The CDR3: CACDTVSTWTEGDKLIF. CDR3 coding DNA: TGTGCCTGTGACACCGTCTCGACCTGGACTGAAGGGGATAAACTCATCTTT.

This clone was picked up a small number of times. A read error may explain this, as a much larger clone is one base away. This same CDR3 is encoded by further DNA sequences in the sample. The chain carries TRDV2 and TRDJ1, with D maybe TRDD3 (6 bases). Deletions cut 0 bases from V and 0 bases from J, with 22 bases between. Germline V CDR1 and CDR2: GEAIGNYY, EKD. The CDR3 loop spans 19 amino acids. The CDR3: CACDTLGRMGAEYTDKLIF. DNA for the CDR3: TGTGCCTGTGACACCCTAGGTCGGATGGGGGCTGAGTACACCGATAAACTCATCTTT.

This clone was seen only a few times. The junction and the germline gene differ at one end; a read error may be behind it. The genes are TRDV2 and TRDJ3, with 13 bases matching TRDD3. The CDR3 covers 18 residues. The germline V gene has CDR1 GEAIGNYY and CDR2 EKD. The CDR3, as DNA: TGTGCCTGTGACGTACTGGGGGATACGGGCTGGGACACCCGACGGATGTTTTTC. Translating it yields CACDVLGDTGWDTRRMFF.

A word on this clone: Other DNA sequences within the sample encode an identical CDR3. DNA for the CDR3: TGTGCCTGTGACACCGTCGGGGGATACGATTACACCGATAAACTCATCTTT. It is translated as CACDTVGGYDYTDKLIF. J is TRDJ1 and V is TRDV2; the match to TRDD3 covers 10 bases. CDR3 length: 17 amino acids. V was pared by 0 bases and J by 0 bases, with 6 bases of the junction left unmatched. Germline loops: CDR1 GEAIGNYY, CDR2 EKD.

This clone was seen a single time. A read error may produce the germline difference seen at one junction end. This chain joins TRDV3 and TRDJ1, with 12 bases that match TRDD3. This CDR3 contains 15 residues. The germline V gene encodes CDR1 TVYSNPD and CDR2 GDNSRS (reference sequence). Here the CDR3 reads CALYWGILGTYKLIF. For the CDR3, the DNA is TGTGCCTTATACTGGGGGATACTGGGCACCTATAAACTCATCTTT.

This clone was detected a few times. The rearrangement uses TRDV2 and TRDJ1, with 7 bases matching TRDD3. Germline V lookup: CDR1 GEAIGNYY, CDR2 EKD. V shed 0 bases, J shed 3 bases, and the junction held 15 bases outside the gene matches. The CDR3 consists of 18 residues. CDR3 nucleotides: TGTGCCTGTGACACCGTAGGGGCCCAGGGGGATGTCGCCGATAAACTCATCTTT. Translation: CACDTVGAQGDVADKLIF.

This clone is labeled medium-sized (0.01 to 0.1%). The same CDR3 can be traced to other DNA sequences in this sample. The rearrangement links TRDV2 to TRDJ1; D gene uncertain. In germline, CDR1 is GEAIGNYY, CDR2 EKD. Trimming took off 1 base at V and 0 bases at J, with 14 bases between the two ends. This CDR3 comprises 16 residues. The CDR3 region is CACDTLAGADTDKLIF. In DNA form, the CDR3 reads TGTGCCTGTGACACGCTCGCGGGCGCCGACACCGATAAACTCATCTTT.

This chain connects TRDV2 to TRDJ1; D possibly corresponds to TRDD3 (6 bases). The V end was cut by 0 bases, the J end by 0 bases, with 19 bases between. CDR1 is GEAIGNYY and CDR2 is EKD in the germline V gene. CDR3 length: 18 residues. The CDR3 DNA follows: TGTGCCTGTGACACCGTGGGGGGCTCTGGGTTTCACACCGATAAACTCATCTTT. Its protein is CACDTVGGSGFHTDKLIF.

V and J are TRDV2 and TRDJ3, with D unclear. Germline V lookup: CDR1 GEAIGNYY, CDR2 EKD. Trimming left V 3 bases short and J 0 bases short, with 23 bases between. The CDR3 spans 21 residues. CDR3 protein: CACDHILNSSVSSWDTRQMFF. The CDR3, as DNA: TGTGCCTGTGACCACATACTGAACTCGTCCGTTAGCTCCTGGGACACCCGACAGATGTTTTTC.

CDR3 in DNA: TGTGCTCTTGGGGAACTGATCATGATACTTCCTATTCTTACGGACTGGGGGATCACCCGATACACCGATAAACTCATCTTT. This encodes CALGELIMILPILTDWGITRYTDKLIF. The rearrangement uses TRDV1 and TRDJ1; 10 positions agree with TRDD3. Germline CDR1 is TSWWSYY and CDR2 is QGS. Germline trimming cut 0 bases from V and 0 bases from J; bases unmatched to any gene: 34. CDR3 length: 27 amino acids.

This clone was seen a handful of times. The chain couples TRDV2 to TRDJ1, with TRDD3 matching over 13 bases. The V and J ends lost 0 bases and 1 base, in that order; junction bases with no gene match: 10. The germline V gene has CDR1 GEAIGNYY and CDR2 EKD. This CDR3 contains 19 residues. The CDR3: CACDTVSTGGYAPTDKLIF. As DNA, the CDR3 is TGTGCCTGTGACACCGTATCCACTGGGGGATACGCTCCCACCGATAAACTCATCTTT.

The chain joins TRDV2 to TRDJ1; no clear D. The CDR3 length is 20 residues. V shed 5 bases and J shed 0 bases, with 30 bases lying between them. Germline V CDR1 and CDR2: GEAIGNYY, EKD. The DNA for the CDR3 is TGTGCCTGTGCCGTTCTACCTATGGGTGAGATCCCTAGGTACACCGATAAACTCATCTTT. This gives the protein CACAVLPMGEIPRYTDKLIF.

This clone was counted between two and nine times. This may be a read error, as it is one base from a much larger clone. The gene calls are TRDV2 and TRDJ1, with TRDD3 identical over 7 bases. The CDR3 covers 14 residues. CDR1 GEAIGNYY and CDR2 EKD come from the germline V gene. This chain's CDR3 is CACDLLGPHDRLIF. CDR3 sequence (DNA): TGTGCCTGTGACTTACTGGGGCCCCACGATAGACTCATCTTT.

This sequence joins TRDV2 and TRDJ1; 8 nucleotides match TRDD3. CDR3 size: 21 residues. Per the germline V gene, CDR1 is GEAIGNYY and CDR2 is EKD. V dropped 0 bases and J dropped 0; count of bases not matched to a gene: 20. The CDR3 reads CACDTVRHTGGHCKYTDKLIF. DNA of the CDR3: TGTGCCTGTGACACCGTGCGACATACTGGGGGCCATTGCAAGTACACCGATAAACTCATCTTT.

The chain has TRDV2 and TRDJ1; 8 bases agree with TRDD3. Germline-derived CDR1 and CDR2 are GEAIGNYY and EKD. The V gene end was trimmed by 3 bases and the J gene end by 0 bases; junction bases not matched to a gene: 8. The CDR3 is made up of 16 amino acids. CDR3 bases: TGTGCCTGTGACTCACTACTGGGGGTGTACACCGATAAACTCATCTTT. It codes for CACDSLLGVYTDKLIF.

The chain carries TRDV2 and TRDJ3; 13 bases are shared with TRDD3. The CDR3 has 20 amino acids. V trimming: 2 bases; J trimming: 0 bases; junction bases outside the gene matches: 6. Looked up from germline, CDR1 is GEAIGNYY and CDR2 is EKD. The CDR3 spells CACDILGDTRSSWDTRQMFF. DNA of the CDR3: TGTGCCTGTGACATACTGGGGGATACGCGAAGCTCCTGGGACACCCGACAGATGTTTTTC.